This TCR beta chain was captured by sequencing in a study of blood T cell repertoires in COVID-19. Study-wide context: The United States, Italy and Spain supplied acute and convalescent COVID-19 samples.

The assay was immunoSEQ multiplex PCR, and TCRdb's table has in-frame clones only and misses some. The repertoire holds 250,000 or so clones, with roughly 89% as singletons. With 2 bases clipped from V and 3 bases from J, the junction kept 6 bases outside the gene matches. The CDR3 totals 16 residues. Per germline, CDR1 MNHEY and CDR2 SVGAGI. The sample taken for sequencing was peripheral blood. This chain uses TRBV6-5 with TRBJ2-3; 9 nucleotides match TRBD2. This TCR came from a woman aged 25 to 39 with active or convalescent COVID-19. CDR3 amino acids: CASSYQGGGATDTQYF. As DNA, the CDR3 is TGTGCCAGCAGTTACCAGGGCGGGGGGGCGACAGATACGCAGTATTTT.